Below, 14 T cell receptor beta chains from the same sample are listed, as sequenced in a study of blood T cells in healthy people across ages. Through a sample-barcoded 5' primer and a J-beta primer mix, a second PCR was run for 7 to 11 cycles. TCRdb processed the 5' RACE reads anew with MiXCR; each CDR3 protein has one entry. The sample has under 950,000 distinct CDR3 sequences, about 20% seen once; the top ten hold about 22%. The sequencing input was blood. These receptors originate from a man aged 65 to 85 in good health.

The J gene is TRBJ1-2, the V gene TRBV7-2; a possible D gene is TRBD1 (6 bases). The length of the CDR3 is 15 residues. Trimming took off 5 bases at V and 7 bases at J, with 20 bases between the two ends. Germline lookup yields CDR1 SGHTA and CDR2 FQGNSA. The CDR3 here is CASSPETGRSSGYTF. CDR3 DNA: TGTGCCAGCAGCCCAGAGACAGGTCGCTCGAGTGGCTACACCTTC.

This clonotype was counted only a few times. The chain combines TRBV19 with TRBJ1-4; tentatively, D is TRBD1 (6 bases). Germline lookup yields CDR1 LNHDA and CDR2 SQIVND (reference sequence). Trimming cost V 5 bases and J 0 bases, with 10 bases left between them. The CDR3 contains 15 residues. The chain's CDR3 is CASSAGHATNEKLFF. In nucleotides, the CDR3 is TGTGCCAGTAGTGCGGGACATGCAACTAATGAAAAACTGTTTTTT.

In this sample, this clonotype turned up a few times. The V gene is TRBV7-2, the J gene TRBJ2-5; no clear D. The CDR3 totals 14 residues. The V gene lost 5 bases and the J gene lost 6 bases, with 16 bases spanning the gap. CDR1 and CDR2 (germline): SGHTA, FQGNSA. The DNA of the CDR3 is TGTGCCAGCAGCCCGACTGGTGATGTAAAGACCCAGTACTTC. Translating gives CASSPTGDVKTQYF.

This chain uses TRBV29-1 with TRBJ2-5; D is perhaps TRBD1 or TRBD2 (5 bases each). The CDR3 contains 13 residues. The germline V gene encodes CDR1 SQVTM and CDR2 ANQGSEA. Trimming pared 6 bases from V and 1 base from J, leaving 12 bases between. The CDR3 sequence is CSVNRRSQETQYF. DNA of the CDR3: TGCAGCGTGAACAGGAGGTCCCAAGAGACCCAGTACTTC.

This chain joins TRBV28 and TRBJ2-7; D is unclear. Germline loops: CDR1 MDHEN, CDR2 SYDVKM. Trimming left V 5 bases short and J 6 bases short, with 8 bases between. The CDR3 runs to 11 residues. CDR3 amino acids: CASSPGFEQYF. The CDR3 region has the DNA TGTGCCAGCAGTCCCGGGTTCGAGCAGTACTTC.

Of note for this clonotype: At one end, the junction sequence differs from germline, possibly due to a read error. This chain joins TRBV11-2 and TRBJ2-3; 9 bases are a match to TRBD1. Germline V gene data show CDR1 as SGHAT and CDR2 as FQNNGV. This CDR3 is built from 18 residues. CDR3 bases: TGTGCCAGTAGCTTAGTCCCCTTCGGGACAGGGAACACAGATACGCAGTATTTT. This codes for CASSLVPFGTGNTDTQYF.

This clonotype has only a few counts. CDR3 DNA: TGTGCCAGCAGCTTAAAACGTCGGGTGGAGGGCCCCAATGAGCAGTTCTTC. This gives the protein CASSLKRRVEGPNEQFF. The gene calls are TRBV7-9 and TRBJ2-1; D may be TRBD2 (6 bases). CDR1 is SEHNR and CDR2 is FQNEAQ in the germline V gene (reference sequence). This CDR3 has 17 amino acids. The V gene lost 2 bases and the J gene lost 6 bases, with 20 bases spanning the gap. The full variable domain, rest sourced from reference TRBV7-9 and TRBJ2-1, is DTGVSQNPRHKITKRGQNVTFRCDPISEHNRLYWYRQTLGQGPEFLTYFQNEAQLEKSRLLSDRFSAERPKGSFSTLEIQRTEQGDSAMYLCASSLKRRVEGPNEQFFGPGTRLTVL.

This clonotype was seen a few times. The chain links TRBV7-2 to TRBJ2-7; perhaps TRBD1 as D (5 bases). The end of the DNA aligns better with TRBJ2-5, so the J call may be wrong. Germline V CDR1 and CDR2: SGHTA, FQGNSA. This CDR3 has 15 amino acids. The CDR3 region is CASSPPLGLQETQYF. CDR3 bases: TGTGCCAGCAGCCCACCCCTGGGGCTACAAGAGACCCAGTACTTC.

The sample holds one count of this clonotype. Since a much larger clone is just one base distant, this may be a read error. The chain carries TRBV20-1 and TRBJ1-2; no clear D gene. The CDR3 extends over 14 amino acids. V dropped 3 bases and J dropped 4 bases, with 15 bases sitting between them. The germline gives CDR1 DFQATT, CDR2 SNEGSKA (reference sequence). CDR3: CSASAPGRLYGYTF. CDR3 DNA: TGCAGTGCTAGCGCCCCTGGGAGACTCTATGGCTACACCTTC.

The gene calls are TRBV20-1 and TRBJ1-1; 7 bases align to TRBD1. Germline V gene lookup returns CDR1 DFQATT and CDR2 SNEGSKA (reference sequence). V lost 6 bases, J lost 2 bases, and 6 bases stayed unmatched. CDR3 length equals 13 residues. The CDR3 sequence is CSAVDRANTEAFF. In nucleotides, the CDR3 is TGCAGTGCCGTCGACAGGGCAAACACTGAAGCTTTCTTT.

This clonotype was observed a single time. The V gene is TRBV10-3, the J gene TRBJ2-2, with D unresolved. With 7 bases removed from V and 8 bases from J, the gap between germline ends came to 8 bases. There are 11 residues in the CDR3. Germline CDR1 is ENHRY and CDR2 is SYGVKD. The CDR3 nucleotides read TGTGCCATCATGAATCCGGGGGAGCTGTTTTTT. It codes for CAIMNPGELFF.

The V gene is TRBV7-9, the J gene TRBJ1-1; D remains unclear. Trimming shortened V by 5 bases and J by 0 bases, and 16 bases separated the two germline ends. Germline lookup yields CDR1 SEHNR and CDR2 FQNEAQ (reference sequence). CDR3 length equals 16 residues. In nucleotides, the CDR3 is TGTGCCAGCAGCAACCCCCCTGGATCACTGAACACTGAAGCTTTCTTT. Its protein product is CASSNPPGSLNTEAFF.

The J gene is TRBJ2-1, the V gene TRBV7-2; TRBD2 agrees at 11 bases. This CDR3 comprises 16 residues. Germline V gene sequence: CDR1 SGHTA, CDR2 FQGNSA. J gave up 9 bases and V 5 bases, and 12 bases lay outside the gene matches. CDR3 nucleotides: TGTGCCAGCAGCACCACCGGGACTAGCGGAAACAGTGAGCAGTTCTTC. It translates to CASSTTGTSGNSEQFF. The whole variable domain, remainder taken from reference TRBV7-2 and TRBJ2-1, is GAGVSQSPSNKVTEKGKDVELRCDPISGHTALYWYRQSLGQGLEFLIYFQGNSAPDKSGLPSDRFSAERTGGSVSTLTIQRTQQEDSAVYLCASSTTGTSGNSEQFFGPGTRLTVL.

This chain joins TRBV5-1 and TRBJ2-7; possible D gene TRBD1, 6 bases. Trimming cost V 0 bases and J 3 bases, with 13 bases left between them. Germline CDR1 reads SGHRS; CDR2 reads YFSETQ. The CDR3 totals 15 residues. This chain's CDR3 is CASSLAEQGFYEQYF. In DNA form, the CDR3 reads TGCGCCAGCAGCTTGGCCGAACAGGGCTTCTACGAGCAGTACTTC. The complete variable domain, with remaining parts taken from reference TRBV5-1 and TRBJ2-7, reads KAGVTQTPRYLIKTRGQQVTLSCSPISGHRSVSWYQQTPGQGLQFLFEYFSETQRNKGNFPGRFSGRQFSNSRSEMNVSTLELGDSALYLCASSLAEQGFYEQYFGPGTRLTVT.